This T cell receptor (beta chain) was sequenced during a study of neurological immune-mediated disorders. Points from the study as a whole: Private repertoires in all groups were suggested by the finding that expanded clones across subjects shared no CDR3 amino acid sequences.

The sorted-subset TCR libraries were prepared using 1 million CD4+ or CD8+ T cells as the starting material. The making of cDNA relied on 5'RACE with 10-nucleotide random UMIs. One entry per CDR3 protein, called by TCRdb with MiXCR from the 5' RACE reads. The sample contains about 54,000 distinct CDR3 sequences, about 4.2% of which appear only once. This clonotype was found many times. Its antigen is as yet unknown. The CDR3 is 18 residues long. Germline CDR1 reads SGHRS; CDR2 reads YFSETQ. V was shortened by 2 bases and J by 6 bases, with 23 bases between the two germline ends. This chain joins TRBV5-1 and TRBJ2-2; TRBD2 is a possible D gene (6 bases). The origin of this receptor is a woman aged 40 to 50 with multiple sclerosis. Sample: CD4+ T cells from blood. The CDR3 sequence: CASSLEGRGPLPAGELFF. CDR3 in DNA: TGCGCCAGCAGCTTAGAAGGGCGGGGCCCCCTTCCGGCCGGGGAGCTGTTTTTT. Filled out from reference TRBV5-1 and TRBJ2-2, the complete variable domain reads KAGVTQTPRYLIKTRGQQVTLSCSPISGHRSVSWYQQTPGQGLQFLFEYFSETQRNKGNFPGRFSGRQFSNSRSEMNVSTLELGDSALYLCASSLEGRGPLPAGELFFGEGSRLTVL.